Shown below are 2 T cell receptor beta chains from a single sample sequenced in a study of blood T cell repertoires in COVID-19. Assay: immunoSEQ multiplex PCR; the TCRdb copy retains only in-frame clones and omits some. This table holds 240,000 or so clones, around nine tenths found once. Sample: peripheral blood. The receptors shown here come from a woman aged 70-85 years with active or convalescent COVID-19.

The V and J genes are TRBV4-3 and TRBJ2-1; 8 bases are a match to TRBD2. The V segment lost 4 bases and the J segment 6 bases; nucleotides outside the gene matches: 8. The CDR3 sequence is 15 residues long. Looked up from germline, CDR1 is LGHNA and CDR2 is YSLEER. DNA of the CDR3: TGCGCCAGCAGCCGTCGACCGAGCGGGGGCAATGAGCAGTTCTTC. Residues: CASSRRPSGGNEQFF.

This rearrangement joins TRBV3-1 (or the pseudogene TRBV3-2) to TRBJ1-2; D is undetermined. There are 15 residues in the CDR3. Germline lookup yields CDR1 LGHDT and CDR2 YNNKEL (reference sequence). V was trimmed by 0 bases and J by 8 bases, leaving 16 bases between them. The CDR3 spells CASSQDDVGWRGYTF. As DNA, the CDR3 is TGTGCCAGCAGCCAAGATGATGTTGGGTGGCGGGGCTACACCTTC.